This T cell receptor beta chain appears in the sequencing data of a study of cytomegalovirus exposure and HLA in healthy donors. Germline assignment: CDR1 MNHEY and CDR2 SMNVEV (reference sequence). The CDR3 loop spans 15 amino acids. The V gene lost 6 bases and the J gene lost 2 bases, with 17 bases spanning the gap. Sequencing was performed with immunoSEQ multiplex PCR; in TCRdb, only in-frame clones are kept and a portion is missing. The sample records approximately 120,000 clones, roughly 95% being singletons. Material: PBMCs. The chain couples TRBV27 to TRBJ2-7; the D gene is possibly TRBD1 (6 bases). This receptor was taken from a young man in good health and CMV-seronegative. For the CDR3, the DNA is TGTGCCAGCAGGCCTCGGCCGGGACAAGCCTACGAGCAGTACTTC. Translated: CASRPRPGQAYEQYF.